These 29 T cell receptor beta chains share one sample of origin, sequenced in a study of prognosis after radiotherapy for stage I lung cancer. Two-round multiplex PCR amplified TCR beta CDR3 from genomic DNA. It was primers specific to each TRBV and TRBJ gene that first-round PCR used. A single record per CDR3 protein comes from TCRdb applying MiXCR to the multiplex PCR reads. This sample has 25,000 to 35,000 distinct CDR3 sequences, with about 30% found just once. Sequencing used PBMCs, obtained before or after stereotactic body radiation therapy (not recorded which). The receptors originated from a donor aged 50 or older with non-small cell lung cancer.

Of note for this clonotype: This is likely an artifact of a read error, given a far larger clone one base away. V is TRBV2 and J is TRBJ1-1; D ambiguous. The CDR3 is 13 amino acids. Germline-derived CDR1 and CDR2 are SNHLY and FYNNEI. CDR3: CSSSLGRSTEAFF. In nucleotides, the CDR3 is TGTTCCAGCAGCTTAGGGCGGTCGACTGAAGCTTTCTTT.

The chain employs TRBV27 and TRBJ2-1, with 10 bases identical to TRBD1. Trimming cost V 7 bases and J 8 bases; bases outside gene matches: 17. Per germline, CDR1 MNHEY and CDR2 SMNVEV (reference sequence). This CDR3 has 17 amino acids. CDR3 protein: CASNSLGGQGHEYEQFF. In nucleotides, the CDR3 is TGTGCCAGCAACAGTTTAGGGGGACAGGGGCATGAGTATGAGCAGTTCTTC.

V usage is TRBV2 and J usage is TRBJ2-7; 8 bases match TRBD1. Trimming removed 9 bases from V and 5 bases from J; junction bases left unmatched: 0. The CDR3 runs 10 residues. The germline V gene encodes CDR1 SNHLY and CDR2 FYNNEI. The CDR3: CARDRDEQYF. The CDR3 bases are TGTGCCAGGGACAGGGACGAGCAGTACTTC.

This clonotype was seen more than once but under ten times. A clone one base away is much larger, so this may be a read error. This chain uses TRBV7-3 with TRBJ2-2; D may be TRBD1 (8 bases). The CDR3 has 13 amino acids. The V end was cut by 6 bases, the J end by 6 bases, with 11 bases between. The germline CDR1 and CDR2 sequences are SGHTA and FQGTGA. The CDR3 loop reads CASSTGGAGELFF. In nucleotides, the CDR3 is TGTGCCAGCAGTACAGGGGGGGCCGGGGAGCTGTTTTTT. Full variable domain (missing parts from reference TRBV7-3 and TRBJ2-2): GAGVSQTPSNKVTEKGKYVELRCDPISGHTALYWYRQSLGQGPEFLIYFQGTGAADDSGLPNDRFFAVRPEGSVSTLKIQRTERGDSAVYLCASSTGGAGELFFGEGSRLTVL.

In this sample, this clonotype turned up many times. The chain has TRBV12-3 or TRBV12-4 and TRBJ2-7; possible D gene TRBD2, 6 bases. The V end was cut by 1 base, the J end by 5 bases, with 6 bases between. The CDR3 consists of 12 residues. CDR3: CASSLGGDEQYF. CDR3 in DNA: TGTGCCAGCAGTTTAGGGGGGGACGAGCAGTACTTC.

This clonotype occurred a few times. A read error is possible here, since a much larger clone lies one base away. The chain joins TRBV5-1 to TRBJ2-1; D is possibly TRBD2 (6 bases). V lost 7 bases and J lost 2, with 10 bases in between. The length of the CDR3 is 13 residues. Germline lookup yields CDR1 SGHRS and CDR2 YFSETQ. The CDR3 DNA follows: TGCGCCAGCGGAGGGAGCCCCTACAATGAGCAGTTCTTC. Amino acids: CASGGSPYNEQFF. Drawing the rest from reference TRBV5-1 and TRBJ2-1, the complete variable domain is KAGVTQTPRYLIKTRGQQVTLSCSPISGHRSVSWYQQTPGQGLQFLFEYFSETQRNKGNFPGRFSGRQFSNSRSEMNVSTLELGDSALYLCASGGSPYNEQFFGPGTRLTVL.

This clonotype was seen many times. This rearrangement joins TRBV14 to TRBJ2-1; D possibly corresponds to TRBD2 (6 bases). V shed 4 bases and J shed 2 bases, with 9 bases lying between them. CDR3 length: 14 amino acids. Germline CDR1 is SGHDN and CDR2 is FVKESK. The CDR3 DNA follows: TGTGCCAGCAGCCGACTAGTGCCCTACAATGAGCAGTTCTTC. It is translated as CASSRLVPYNEQFF.

The gene calls are TRBV28 and TRBJ1-5; weak D call: TRBD1 (5 bases). V was cut by 7 bases and J by 2 bases, with 12 bases left in between. Germline-derived CDR1 and CDR2 are MDHEN and SYDVKM. CDR3 length equals 14 residues. The CDR3 loop reads CASNQGRGNQPQHF. In DNA form, the CDR3 reads TGTGCCAGCAACCAGGGTAGAGGCAATCAGCCCCAGCATTTT.

The V gene is TRBV27, the J gene TRBJ1-6; 7 bases fit TRBD1. V lost 2 bases and J lost 4; bases outside the gene matches: 5. The CDR3 covers 16 residues. Germline CDR1 MNHEY, CDR2 SMNVEV (reference sequence). This CDR3 is CASSLAGTAYNSPLHF. CDR3 DNA: TGTGCCAGCAGTTTAGCCGGGACAGCTTATAATTCACCCCTCCACTTT.

This clonotype was detected ten times or more. The chain carries TRBV2 and TRBJ2-1; D is unclear. V was clipped by 7 bases and J by 0 bases, with 13 bases between them. The germline gives CDR1 SNHLY, CDR2 FYNNEI. The CDR3 sequence is 15 residues long. This CDR3 reads CASNRLFSSYNEQFF. The CDR3 region has the DNA TGTGCCAGCAACAGACTGTTCAGCTCCTACAATGAGCAGTTCTTC.

This clonotype was detected many times. The chain employs TRBV19 and TRBJ2-7, with TRBD2 matching 13 bases. The CDR3 consists of 15 residues. Per the germline V gene, CDR1 is LNHDA and CDR2 is SQIVND (reference sequence). V lost 6 bases, J lost 2 bases, and 4 bases stayed unmatched. In DNA, the CDR3 is TGTGCCAGTAGGAGGACTAGCGGGGGCCCCTACGAGCAGTACTTC. It encodes CASRRTSGGPYEQYF.

Many counts were recorded for this clonotype. The chain joins TRBV20-1 to TRBJ2-7, with D perhaps given as TRBD1 or TRBD2 (6 bases each). CDR1 and CDR2 from the germline V gene are DFQATT and SNEGSKA (reference sequence). The ends were cut back, 3 bases at V and 2 bases at J, with 20 bases in the middle. CDR3 size: 16 residues. For the CDR3, the DNA is TGCAGTGCTAGGGACCTAAGACAGGAGGGGCCCTACGAGCAGTACTTC. This translates into CSARDLRQEGPYEQYF.

At least ten counts were recorded for this clonotype. The chain employs TRBV5-1 and TRBJ2-1; D gene uncertain. Trimming stripped 0 bases from V and 7 bases from J, with 8 bases between. The germline gives CDR1 SGHRS, CDR2 YFSETQ. The CDR3 has 13 residues. The CDR3 sequence: CASSLGLSNEQFF. CDR3 coding DNA: TGCGCCAGCAGCTTGGGCTTAAGTAATGAGCAGTTCTTC.

The chain links TRBV4-2 to TRBJ2-1, with 13 bases aligning to TRBD2. This CDR3 contains 16 residues. Per germline, CDR1 LGHNA and CDR2 YNFKEQ. V trimming: 1 base; J trimming: 10 bases; junction bases outside the gene matches: 7. The CDR3, as DNA: TGTGCCAGCAGCCAAGCCGGGACTAGCGGGATGAAGGAGCAGTTCTTC. As protein: CASSQAGTSGMKEQFF.

The chain has TRBV19 and TRBJ2-2; the D gene could be TRBD1 or TRBD2 (5 bases each). Looked up from germline, CDR1 is LNHDA and CDR2 is SQIVND (reference sequence). Deletions cut 9 bases from V and 2 bases from J, with 19 bases between. The CDR3 covers 16 residues. The CDR3 bases are TGTGCCAGCACAAATACCGGGGCCGCCAACACCGGGGAGCTGTTTTTT. Its protein product is CASTNTGAANTGELFF.

The CDR3 is CASSQDQTTSGRGTDTQYF. CDR3 DNA sequence: TGTGCCAGCAGCCAAGACCAGACAACTAGCGGGAGGGGGACAGATACGCAGTATTTT. The chain couples TRBV4-2 to TRBJ2-3, with TRBD2 matching 13 bases. The junction had 9 bases not matched to a gene; V was cut back by 0 bases and J by 3 bases. There are 19 residues in the CDR3. Germline V gives CDR1 LGHNA, CDR2 YNFKEQ.

Details on this clonotype: A much larger clone sits a single nucleotide away, making a read error possible. This chain connects TRBV5-4 to TRBJ2-7; 11 bases agree with TRBD2. CDR3 length: 16 residues. Trimming cost V 1 base and J 5 bases; bases outside gene matches: 8. Germline loops: CDR1 SGHNT, CDR2 YYREEE (reference sequence). CDR3 DNA: TGTGCCAGCAGCTTGTGGCTAGCGGGAGGTTTCAACGAGCAGTACTTC. Translated, it gives CASSLWLAGGFNEQYF.

This clonotype has a count of ten or more. This chain uses TRBV30 with TRBJ2-1; 11 bases match TRBD2. CDR1 is GTSNPN and CDR2 is SVGIG in the germline V gene (reference sequence). Trimming at V came to 5 bases and at J to 5 bases, leaving 5 bases not matched to a gene. The CDR3 has 14 amino acids. This chain's CDR3 is CAWDRTSGHNEQFF. The CDR3 DNA is TGTGCCTGGGATAGGACTAGCGGGCACAATGAGCAGTTCTTC.

Ten or more counts support this clonotype. This chain uses TRBV4-1 with TRBJ2-5; 7 bases are a match to TRBD1. The CDR3 is made up of 13 amino acids. CDR1 is MGHRA and CDR2 is YSYEKL in the germline V gene. With V trimmed by 4 bases and J by 4 bases, 3 bases remained unmatched. CDR3 residues: CASSPHRGETQYF. In nucleotides, the CDR3 is TGCGCCAGCAGCCCGCACAGGGGAGAGACCCAGTACTTC.

Concerning this clonotype itself: This likely stems from a read error, as it lies one base from a far larger clone. CDR3 in amino acids: CATSDLGDSGSNTGELFF. In DNA form, the CDR3 reads TGTGCCACCAGTGATTTGGGGGATAGCGGGTCGAACACCGGGGAGCTGTTTTTT. This chain uses TRBV27 with TRBJ2-2; 7 bases align to TRBD2. Germline CDR1 reads MNHEY; CDR2 reads SMNVEV (reference sequence). There are 18 residues in the CDR3.

The chain carries TRBV27 and TRBJ1-2; D gene uncertain. The CDR3 runs 14 residues. Germline V gives CDR1 MNHEY, CDR2 SMNVEV (reference sequence). Trimming took off 5 bases at V and 7 bases at J, with 17 bases between the two ends. CDR3 DNA sequence: TGTGCCAGCAGTCTCTCCAACAGTGGATGTGGCTACACCTTC. This gives the protein CASSLSNSGCGYTF.

V is TRBV4-1 and J is TRBJ1-1, with 10 bases identical to TRBD1. The CDR3 contains 15 residues. From germline, CDR1 is MGHRA and CDR2 YSYEKL. After removal of 1 base from V and 6 bases from J, the junction contained 5 bases not matched to a gene. For the CDR3, the DNA is TGCGCCAGCAGCCAAGTTGGGACAGGGGAACCTGAAGCTTTCTTT. This gives the protein CASSQVGTGEPEAFF.

Of note for this clonotype: This may stem from a read error, because a much larger clone lies one nucleotide away. The CDR3 DNA follows: TGTGCCAGCAGCTTCGCAGAGACCAAGTACTTC. Amino acids: CASSFAETKYF. The chain employs TRBV5-5 and TRBJ2-5; D ambiguous. Germline CDR1 is SGHKS and CDR2 is YYEKEE (reference sequence). The CDR3 is 11 residues long.

This clonotype was counted ten times or more. The chain links TRBV20-1 to TRBJ1-3; unclear D gene. This CDR3 has 14 residues. V dropped 2 bases and J dropped 0 bases, with 8 bases sitting between them. CDR1 and CDR2 (germline): DFQATT, SNEGSKA (reference sequence). The CDR3 DNA follows: TGCAGTGCTAGACGCCCCTCCTCTGGAAACACCATATATTTT. Its protein product is CSARRPSSGNTIYF.

This clonotype was picked up many times. The rearrangement joins TRBV20-1 to TRBJ2-3; D remains ambiguous. V lost 5 bases and J 5 bases, leaving 14 bases between the germline ends. The CDR3 sequence is 13 residues long. Germline CDR1 reads DFQATT; CDR2 reads SNEGSKA (reference sequence). The CDR3 region has the DNA TGCAGTGCTTTTAGGACGGTCGGAGATACGCAGTATTTT. Its protein product is CSAFRTVGDTQYF.

On this clonotype itself: A far larger clone differs by one base, so this is likely a read error. This rearrangement joins TRBV7-2 to TRBJ2-6; tentatively, D is TRBD2 (6 bases). V was shortened by 4 bases and J by 5 bases, with 15 bases between the two germline ends. The germline CDR1 and CDR2 sequences are SGHTA and FQGNSA. This CDR3 contains 16 residues. The CDR3 DNA follows: TGTGCCAGCAGCTGGGTACGAGGGACTTGGGCCAACGTCCTGACTTTC. Its translation is CASSWVRGTWANVLTF. Supplemented by reference TRBV7-2 and TRBJ2-6, the full variable domain reads GAGVSQSPSNKVTEKGKDVELRCDPISGHTALYWYRQSLGQGLEFLIYFQGNSAPDKSGLPSDRFSAERTGGSVSTLTIQRTQQEDSAVYLCASSWVRGTWANVLTFGAGSRLTVL.

Remarks on this clonotype: A clone one base away is much larger, so this may be a read error. This sequence joins TRBV12-3 or TRBV12-4 and TRBJ1-4; D is perhaps TRBD1 (5 bases). V was pared by 5 bases and J by 1 base, with 11 bases between. There are 15 residues in the CDR3. The DNA for the CDR3 is TGTGCCAGCAGTCCCGACGGGGGAACTAATGAAAAACTGTTTTTT. Translating it yields CASSPDGGTNEKLFF.

This clonotype was recorded at least ten times. A single base separates this from a much larger clone, so it may be a read error. The chain employs TRBV6-1 and TRBJ2-2; TRBD1 aligns across 7 bases. The CDR3 is 14 amino acids. CDR1 MNHNS and CDR2 SASEGT come from the germline V gene. CDR3 protein: CANRQGKDTGKLFF. The CDR3 coding sequence is TGTGCCAACAGACAGGGTAAAGACACCGGGAAGCTGTTTTTT.

Comments on this clonotype: Just one base apart from a much larger clone, this may be a read error. The chain carries TRBV7-9 and TRBJ2-7; 7 bases align to TRBD1. This CDR3 is 14 amino acids long. Per the germline V gene, CDR1 is SEHNR and CDR2 is FQNEAQ (reference sequence). V trimming: 5 bases; J trimming: 0 bases; junction bases outside the gene matches: 4. The CDR3 is CASSQGVDSYEQYF. The CDR3 DNA reads TGTGCCAGCAGCCAGGGGGTCGACTCCTACGAGCAGTACTTC.